These T cell receptor beta chains were read from a single sample in a study of blood T cell repertoires in COVID-19. The protocol was immunoSEQ multiplex PCR, while the TCRdb copy is restricted to in-frame clones and leaves out a portion. The profile shows about 180,000 clones, roughly 85% of them singletons. Sample: peripheral blood. These receptors were taken from a man in his sixties with acute or convalescent COVID-19. CDR3s include the opening cysteine and the closing phenylalanine or tryptophan. The order of the fields is CDR3 DNA, CDR3 protein, clone size, D gene, V gene, J gene. D genes are given only for firm matches. The size of a clone is reported for some rows only, either as once, few or many, or as a class for expanded clones.

cdr3_nt: TGTGCCAGCAGCCAGCTAGCGGGGCCCTACGAGCAGTACTTC
cdr3_aa: CASSQLAGPYEQYF
clone_size: -
d_call: TRBD2
v_call: TRBV6-5
j_call: TRBJ2-7

cdr3_nt: TGTGCCAGCAGCCAAGGGACAGGGGGCAAGCCCCAGCATTTT
cdr3_aa: CASSQGTGGKPQHF
clone_size: -
d_call: TRBD1
v_call: TRBV3-1/TRBV3-2
j_call: TRBJ1-5

cdr3_nt: TGTGCCAGCAGCCAAGTCGGTTGGGGACAGGCGCGAAACACCATATATTTT
cdr3_aa: CASSQVGWGQARNTIYF
clone_size: -
d_call: TRBD1
v_call: TRBV3-1/TRBV3-2
j_call: TRBJ1-3

cdr3_nt: TGTGCCAGCAGCCCGCTCGGGGAGGGCAACACCGGGGAGCTGTTTTTT
cdr3_aa: CASSPLGEGNTGELFF
clone_size: -
d_call: TRBD2
v_call: TRBV7-9
j_call: TRBJ2-2

cdr3_nt: TGTGCCAGCTCACAACTACTAGCTTTAGAAGAGACCCAGTACTTC
cdr3_aa: CASSQLLALEETQYF
clone_size: -
d_call: -
v_call: TRBV18
j_call: TRBJ2-5

cdr3_nt: TGTGCCAGTAGTACCCCAGCGGGAGGAAAAAATGAGCAGTTCTTC
cdr3_aa: CASSTPAGGKNEQFF
clone_size: -
d_call: TRBD2
v_call: TRBV19
j_call: TRBJ2-1

cdr3_nt: TGCAGCGCTGGACAGGGAGGGGGCTACACCTTC
cdr3_aa: CSAGQGGGYTF
clone_size: -
d_call: TRBD1
v_call: TRBV29-1
j_call: TRBJ1-2

cdr3_nt: TGTGCCAGCAGTCACGGACAGGGCTATGGCTACACCTTC
cdr3_aa: CASSHGQGYGYTF
clone_size: -
d_call: TRBD1
v_call: TRBV6-5
j_call: TRBJ1-2

cdr3_nt: TGTGCCAGCAGTAGAGGGGACTCAAACACCGGGGAGCTGTTTTTT
cdr3_aa: CASSRGDSNTGELFF
clone_size: few
d_call: -
v_call: TRBV6-2/TRBV6-3
j_call: TRBJ2-2

cdr3_nt: TGTGCCAGCAGTTTATCCTTCTGGGCCGGAGGAGATGAGCAGTTCTTC
cdr3_aa: CASSLSFWAGGDEQFF
clone_size: -
d_call: -
v_call: TRBV27
j_call: TRBJ2-1

cdr3_nt: TGTGCCAGTTGGTCGACGGAGGGAGGCTACACCTTC
cdr3_aa: CASWSTEGGYTF
clone_size: -
d_call: -
v_call: TRBV19
j_call: TRBJ1-2

cdr3_nt: TGTGCCAGCAGCTTGGCGGGACAGGGGAACTATGGCTACACCTTC
cdr3_aa: CASSLAGQGNYGYTF
clone_size: -
d_call: TRBD1
v_call: TRBV5-4
j_call: TRBJ1-2

cdr3_nt: TGTGCCAGCAGCTTACCGCCAGGGGAGCAGTACTTC
cdr3_aa: CASSLPPGEQYF
clone_size: -
d_call: -
v_call: TRBV7-9
j_call: TRBJ2-7

cdr3_nt: TGTGCCAGCAAAGGACAGAACACCGGGGAGCTGTTTTTT
cdr3_aa: CASKGQNTGELFF
clone_size: -
d_call: -
v_call: TRBV28
j_call: TRBJ2-2

cdr3_nt: TGTGCCAGCAGTGTAAAGGACACAGATAATTCACCCCTCCACTTT
cdr3_aa: CASSVKDTDNSPLHF
clone_size: -
d_call: -
v_call: TRBV2
j_call: TRBJ1-6

cdr3_nt: TGTGCCAGTCAGCGGACCTTCGTAGGCTCAGATACGCAGTATTTT
cdr3_aa: CASQRTFVGSDTQYF
clone_size: -
d_call: -
v_call: TRBV2
j_call: TRBJ2-3

cdr3_nt: TGTGCCAGCAGTCAATCGGGGACAGGGGGCCGTGGCTATGGCTACACCTTC
cdr3_aa: CASSQSGTGGRGYGYTF
clone_size: many
d_call: TRBD1
v_call: TRBV3-1/TRBV3-2
j_call: TRBJ1-2

cdr3_nt: TGTGCCAGCAGTCCGTTAGGACAGTATGGCTACACCTTC
cdr3_aa: CASSPLGQYGYTF
clone_size: -
d_call: -
v_call: TRBV6-5
j_call: TRBJ1-2

cdr3_nt: TGTGCCAGCAGCTTGGGAAGGCGGAGAGAGACCCAGTACTTC
cdr3_aa: CASSLGRRRETQYF
clone_size: -
d_call: -
v_call: TRBV5-5
j_call: TRBJ2-5

cdr3_nt: TGTGCCAGCAGCCGTGGACAGGGGGCGGGGGAGACCCAGTACTTC
cdr3_aa: CASSRGQGAGETQYF
clone_size: -
d_call: TRBD1
v_call: TRBV7-6
j_call: TRBJ2-5

cdr3_nt: TGCAGCGTTGAAGCGGGACCGGGACTAGCTTACCAAGAGACCCAGTACTTC
cdr3_aa: CSVEAGPGLAYQETQYF
clone_size: -
d_call: TRBD2
v_call: TRBV29-1
j_call: TRBJ2-5

cdr3_nt: TGTGCCAGCAGCACCTCCGGGTGGCGAGCTTTCTTT
cdr3_aa: CASSTSGWRAFF
clone_size: -
d_call: -
v_call: TRBV12-3/TRBV12-4
j_call: TRBJ1-1

cdr3_nt: TGTGCCAGCAGCCCCGGGGTAGCCGGAGATACGCAGTATTTT
cdr3_aa: CASSPGVAGDTQYF
clone_size: -
d_call: -
v_call: TRBV5-6
j_call: TRBJ2-3

cdr3_nt: TGTGCCAGCAGCTTGCACAGTATGAACACTGAAGCTTTCTTT
cdr3_aa: CASSLHSMNTEAFF
clone_size: few
d_call: -
v_call: TRBV11-1
j_call: TRBJ1-1

cdr3_nt: TGTGCCAGCAGCTCCACCATTCCGCAGGGGGCGGTTAGCACCGGGGAGCTGTTTTTT
cdr3_aa: CASSSTIPQGAVSTGELFF
clone_size: -
d_call: TRBD1
v_call: TRBV11-2
j_call: TRBJ2-2

cdr3_nt: TGCGCCAGCAGCTTGGAAGGGGTCATAAATGAAAAACTGTTTTTT
cdr3_aa: CASSLEGVINEKLFF
clone_size: -
d_call: -
v_call: TRBV5-1
j_call: TRBJ1-4

cdr3_nt: TGTGCCCGCCGACAGACCATGAACACTGAAGCTTTCTTT
cdr3_aa: CARRQTMNTEAFF
clone_size: -
d_call: -
v_call: TRBV30
j_call: TRBJ1-1

cdr3_nt: TGTGCCAGCAGCCTGGAAGTGGGGCGCGGGCAGTACTTC
cdr3_aa: CASSLEVGRGQYF
clone_size: -
d_call: -
v_call: TRBV7-2
j_call: TRBJ2-7

cdr3_nt: TGTGCCAGCAGCTTTGGACAGGGGGAAGAGACCCAGTACTTC
cdr3_aa: CASSFGQGEETQYF
clone_size: -
d_call: TRBD1
v_call: TRBV7-9
j_call: TRBJ2-5

cdr3_nt: TGTGCCAGCAGCTTGAGCGGGAGTGACTACGAGCAGTACTTC
cdr3_aa: CASSLSGSDYEQYF
clone_size: -
d_call: TRBD2
v_call: TRBV7-9
j_call: TRBJ2-7

cdr3_nt: TGTGCCAGTAGCGAGGGAGCCGCCACCGGGGAGCTGTTTTTT
cdr3_aa: CASSEGAATGELFF
clone_size: -
d_call: -
v_call: TRBV19
j_call: TRBJ2-2

cdr3_nt: TGTGCCAGCAGTTTCACAGGGTTAAGCTCCTACGAGCAGTACTTC
cdr3_aa: CASSFTGLSSYEQYF
clone_size: -
d_call: -
v_call: TRBV27
j_call: TRBJ2-7

cdr3_nt: TGTGCCAGCAGGGGCACCGGGACTACCCACAATGAGCAGTTCTTC
cdr3_aa: CASRGTGTTHNEQFF
clone_size: -
d_call: TRBD2
v_call: TRBV28
j_call: TRBJ2-1

cdr3_nt: TGTGCCAGCAGCTTTAGAGGTTTCAGCAATCAGCCCCAGCATTTT
cdr3_aa: CASSFRGFSNQPQHF
clone_size: once
d_call: -
v_call: TRBV5-6
j_call: TRBJ1-5

cdr3_nt: TGTGCCAGCAGTTTATCCCGATTCACAGGGTACGCTGGAAACACCATATATTTT
cdr3_aa: CASSLSRFTGYAGNTIYF
clone_size: -
d_call: -
v_call: TRBV27
j_call: TRBJ1-3

cdr3_nt: TGTGCCAGTAGTACGGGGACAGGGGACCGCCAAGAGACCCAGTACTTC
cdr3_aa: CASSTGTGDRQETQYF
clone_size: -
d_call: TRBD1
v_call: TRBV19
j_call: TRBJ2-5

cdr3_nt: TGTGCCAGCAGCTTAATGACTCGAAAGGAGCAGTTCTTC
cdr3_aa: CASSLMTRKEQFF
clone_size: -
d_call: -
v_call: TRBV7-2
j_call: TRBJ2-1

cdr3_nt: TGTGCCAGCAGCCAAAGACTAGCGGGACTGTGGGAGCAGTACTTC
cdr3_aa: CASSQRLAGLWEQYF
clone_size: -
d_call: TRBD2
v_call: TRBV7-9
j_call: TRBJ2-7

cdr3_nt: TGTGCCAGCAGCCCCAGGGGGGTTGAAGCTTTCTTT
cdr3_aa: CASSPRGVEAFF
clone_size: -
d_call: TRBD1
v_call: TRBV12-3/TRBV12-4
j_call: TRBJ1-1

cdr3_nt: TGCAGTGCTAGTATAGCAGGGAATACAAACATTCAGTACTTC
cdr3_aa: CSASIAGNTNIQYF
clone_size: -
d_call: -
v_call: TRBV20-1
j_call: TRBJ2-4

cdr3_nt: TGTGCCAGCAGTAGGGACAGGGGTAACACCGGGGAGCTGTTTTTT
cdr3_aa: CASSRDRGNTGELFF
clone_size: -
d_call: TRBD1
v_call: TRBV2
j_call: TRBJ2-2

cdr3_nt: TGCAGCGTCAGACAGGGGGCTCTCGGGAAGAAAGAGACCCAGTACTTC
cdr3_aa: CSVRQGALGKKETQYF
clone_size: -
d_call: TRBD1
v_call: TRBV29-1
j_call: TRBJ2-5

cdr3_nt: TGTGCCAGCAGTGACGGACTAGCGGGACGAGGGCGGGAGACCCAGTACTTC
cdr3_aa: CASSDGLAGRGRETQYF
clone_size: -
d_call: TRBD2
v_call: TRBV6-1
j_call: TRBJ2-5

cdr3_nt: TGTGCCAGCAGTACGACAGGGGCGTTCATCAGTGAGCAGTTCTTC
cdr3_aa: CASSTTGAFISEQFF
clone_size: -
d_call: TRBD1
v_call: TRBV6-5
j_call: TRBJ2-1

cdr3_nt: TGTGCCAGTAGTACCCGGACAGGGTGGGGGACCCAGTACTTC
cdr3_aa: CASSTRTGWGTQYF
clone_size: -
d_call: TRBD1
v_call: TRBV19
j_call: TRBJ2-5

cdr3_nt: TGTGCCAGCAGTCAGGAAAGGGGGAACGGGCCAGATACGCAGTATTTT
cdr3_aa: CASSQERGNGPDTQYF
clone_size: -
d_call: -
v_call: TRBV7-9
j_call: TRBJ2-3

cdr3_nt: TGTGCCAGCAGTTTAACTCGGTACAGGGGCTTTGGGTGGCAGTACTTC
cdr3_aa: CASSLTRYRGFGWQYF
clone_size: -
d_call: TRBD1
v_call: TRBV28
j_call: TRBJ2-7

cdr3_nt: TGTGCCAGCAGCTTGGTAGGGGCAGGCGGGGAGCTGTTTTTT
cdr3_aa: CASSLVGAGGELFF
clone_size: -
d_call: -
v_call: TRBV5-6
j_call: TRBJ2-2

cdr3_nt: TGTGCCAGCAGCCACATAACTAGCGGGCCCCTCTATGAGCAGTTCTTC
cdr3_aa: CASSHITSGPLYEQFF
clone_size: once
d_call: TRBD2
v_call: TRBV4-2
j_call: TRBJ2-1

cdr3_nt: TGTGCCAGTAGCCGGGGGGGAGGGCCCGGAGATACGCAGTATTTT
cdr3_aa: CASSRGGGPGDTQYF
clone_size: -
d_call: TRBD2
v_call: TRBV19
j_call: TRBJ2-3

cdr3_nt: TGTGCCACTGCGGACAGGGAGACAGATACGCAGTATTTT
cdr3_aa: CATADRETDTQYF
clone_size: -
d_call: TRBD1
v_call: TRBV6-4
j_call: TRBJ2-3

cdr3_nt: TGTGCCAGCAATTTTGACTCGAGCTCCTACGAGCAGTACTTC
cdr3_aa: CASNFDSSSYEQYF
clone_size: -
d_call: -
v_call: TRBV7-2
j_call: TRBJ2-7

cdr3_nt: TGCGCCAGCAGCTTGACCACTAGCCCCGATGAGCAGTTCTTC
cdr3_aa: CASSLTTSPDEQFF
clone_size: -
d_call: -
v_call: TRBV5-1
j_call: TRBJ2-1

cdr3_nt: TGTGCCAGCTCACCACCTGGGGCGACAGGGGGTAATTACGAGCAGTACTTC
cdr3_aa: CASSPPGATGGNYEQYF
clone_size: -
d_call: TRBD1
v_call: TRBV18
j_call: TRBJ2-7

cdr3_nt: TGTGCCAGCAGCCAAGATAACCGGCTAGCGGGAGGATGGGGCACAGATACGCAGTATTTT
cdr3_aa: CASSQDNRLAGGWGTDTQYF
clone_size: -
d_call: TRBD2
v_call: TRBV3-1/TRBV3-2
j_call: TRBJ2-3

cdr3_nt: TGTGCCACCAGTCCCTCTCAGGGAAGCTCCTACGAGCAGTACTTC
cdr3_aa: CATSPSQGSSYEQYF
clone_size: -
d_call: -
v_call: TRBV24-1
j_call: TRBJ2-7

cdr3_nt: TGTGCCAGTACCGGGACTAGCGGGAGGCCAGGTGCCGGGGAGCTGTTTTTT
cdr3_aa: CASTGTSGRPGAGELFF
clone_size: -
d_call: TRBD2
v_call: TRBV19
j_call: TRBJ2-2

cdr3_nt: TGTGCCAGCAGTTCAAGGGGGCGTGGAGATACGCAGTATTTT
cdr3_aa: CASSSRGRGDTQYF
clone_size: -
d_call: TRBD1
v_call: TRBV28
j_call: TRBJ2-3

cdr3_nt: TGTGCCAGCAGCTTGGGACAGGGGGTCGGGACCGGGGAGCTGTTTTTT
cdr3_aa: CASSLGQGVGTGELFF
clone_size: -
d_call: TRBD1
v_call: TRBV5-4
j_call: TRBJ2-2